These 23 T cell receptor beta chains were sequenced from one sample in a study of blood T cell repertoires in COVID-19. TCRdb's copy holds only in-frame clones and misses some; the assay was immunoSEQ multiplex PCR. Here the sample spans around 480,000 clones, about 91% being singletons. The sample consisted of peripheral blood. The source of these receptors is a woman in her forties or fifties with COVID-19, enrolled during active disease.

The V gene is TRBV6-6, the J gene TRBJ1-1; D gene unclear. Trimming removed 10 bases at V and 6 bases at J, with 12 bases between. Germline CDR1 is MNHNY and CDR2 is SVGAGI (reference sequence). CDR3 size: 11 residues. As DNA, the CDR3 is TGTGCCACCTCTCCCTCCGCTGAAGCTTTCTTT. This gives the protein CATSPSAEAFF.

The rearrangement uses TRBV6-1 and TRBJ2-3; the match to TRBD2 covers 13 bases. V lost 3 bases, J lost 4 bases, and 7 bases stayed unmatched. Germline V CDR1 and CDR2: MNHNS, SASEGT. The CDR3 loop spans 17 amino acids. Here the CDR3 reads CASSDGLTSGGADTQYF. The CDR3 DNA follows: TGTGCCAGCAGTGACGGACTCACTAGCGGGGGGGCAGATACGCAGTATTTT.

The chain couples TRBV7-2 to TRBJ1-1; D remains unclear. V lost 1 base to trimming and J lost 8 bases, with 14 bases between them. The CDR3 is 14 residues long. The germline V gene encodes CDR1 SGHTA and CDR2 FQGNSA. Written as DNA, the CDR3 is TGTGCCAGCAGCTTAGTCCCGGGAGGTCTCGAAGCTTTCTTT. Translation: CASSLVPGGLEAFF.

The V and J genes are TRBV30 and TRBJ1-4; perhaps TRBD1 as D (6 bases). Between the trimmed V and J ends, which lost 7 bases and 8 bases, there was a span of 14 bases. Germline assignment: CDR1 GTSNPN and CDR2 SVGIG (reference sequence). CDR3 length: 12 amino acids. CDR3 region: CALQGREEKLFF. As DNA, the CDR3 is TGTGCCTTACAGGGTCGAGAAGAAAAACTGTTTTTT. Full variable domain (outside the CDR3, taken from reference TRBV30 and TRBJ1-4): SQTIHQWPATLVQPVGSPLSLECTVEGTSNPNLYWYRQAAGRGLQLLFYSVGIGQISSEVPQNLSASRPQDRQFILSSKKLLLSDSGFYLCALQGREEKLFFGSGTQLSVL.

The V and J genes are TRBV6-5 and TRBJ1-1, with D unclear. The V end was cut by 8 bases, the J end by 4 bases, with 14 bases between. The CDR3 consists of 13 residues. Germline lookup yields CDR1 MNHEY and CDR2 SVGAGI. The CDR3 protein is CASGGRSSTEAFF. In DNA, the CDR3 is TGTGCCAGCGGAGGTAGGTCCAGCACTGAAGCTTTCTTT.

V gene TRBV28 combines with J gene TRBJ2-3; 14 bases align to TRBD2. Germline CDR1 reads MDHEN; CDR2 reads SYDVKM. Unmatched junction bases numbered 5, after V lost 11 bases and J lost 1 base. The CDR3 spans 15 residues. The CDR3 region has the DNA TGTGCCTCGACTAGCGGGGGGGCCGGCACAGATACGCAGTATTTT. Protein: CASTSGGAGTDTQYF.

The genes are TRBV5-1 and TRBJ1-1; 7 bases align to TRBD1. V lost 2 bases, J lost 0 bases, and 4 bases stayed unmatched. Per the germline V gene, CDR1 is SGHRS and CDR2 is YFSETQ. This CDR3 is built from 15 residues. This CDR3 is CASSFTGVMNTEAFF. The CDR3, as DNA: TGCGCCAGCAGCTTTACAGGGGTCATGAACACTGAAGCTTTCTTT.

The chain employs TRBV19 and TRBJ1-1; TRBD1 agrees at 7 bases. There are 13 residues in the CDR3. V gave up 5 bases and J gave up 4 bases; unmatched junction bases: 4. Looked up from germline, CDR1 is LNHDA and CDR2 is SQIVND (reference sequence). The DNA for the CDR3 is TGTGCCAGTAGTTCCTCAGGGGGCACTGAAGCTTTCTTT. Amino acids: CASSSSGGTEAFF.

The CDR3 nucleotides are TGTGCCAGCAGCCTCCCCCCCACAGATACGCAGTATTTT. Translating gives CASSLPPTDTQYF. The J gene is TRBJ2-3, the V gene TRBV7-3; unclear D gene. Trimming removed 5 bases at V and 2 bases at J, with 8 bases between. Germline lookup yields CDR1 SGHTA and CDR2 FQGTGA. This CDR3 is 13 amino acids long.

This chain joins TRBV6-5 and TRBJ1-2; TRBD1 is a possible D gene (6 bases). Trimming shortened V by 0 bases and J by 4 bases, and 9 bases separated the two germline ends. The CDR3 has 14 amino acids. CDR1 and CDR2 (germline): MNHEY, SVGAGI. The CDR3 sequence is CASSYSARGYGYTF. In DNA, the CDR3 is TGTGCCAGCAGTTACTCGGCCAGGGGCTATGGCTACACCTTC.

CDR3 region: CASSLGQGGNTIYF. The CDR3 bases are TGCGCCAGCAGCTTGGGACAGGGGGGAAACACCATATATTTT. V usage is TRBV5-1 and J usage is TRBJ1-3; 8 nucleotides agree with TRBD1. The CDR3 runs to 14 residues. The germline V gene encodes CDR1 SGHRS and CDR2 YFSETQ. The ends lost 0 bases at V and 4 bases at J; junction bases unmatched: 0.

This rearrangement joins TRBV18 to TRBJ2-7; D is uncertain. The germline V and J ends were trimmed by 0 bases and 0 bases, with 9 bases remaining between them. The CDR3 loop spans 15 amino acids. The germline V gene has CDR1 KGHSH and CDR2 LQKENI. CDR3 region: CASSPPQANSYEQYF. DNA of the CDR3: TGTGCCAGCTCACCACCTCAGGCGAACTCCTACGAGCAGTACTTC.

V is TRBV29-1 and J is TRBJ1-5; tentative D call: TRBD1 (5 bases). The germline V gene has CDR1 SQVTM and CDR2 ANQGSEA. The CDR3 totals 14 residues. V was pared by 4 bases and J by 6 bases, with 16 bases between. The CDR3 sequence: CSVADSVDGQPQHF. In nucleotides, the CDR3 is TGCAGCGTTGCAGACAGCGTAGACGGTCAGCCCCAGCATTTT.

This sequence joins TRBV10-1 and TRBJ2-1; 11 nucleotides align to TRBD2. The CDR3 covers 16 residues. CDR1 and CDR2 from the germline V gene are WNHNN and SYGVQD (reference sequence). V lost 8 bases, J lost 2 bases, and 8 bases stayed unmatched. The CDR3 DNA is TGCGCCAGCGGGTCTAGCGGGGGGCATCCCTACAATGAGCAGTTCTTC. Translated: CASGSSGGHPYNEQFF.

This chain joins TRBV29-1 and TRBJ2-3; D is uncertain. CDR3 length: 14 residues. CDR1 is SQVTM and CDR2 is ANQGSEA in the germline V gene. V shed 6 bases and J shed 0 bases, with 13 bases lying between them. The CDR3 is CSVKQASSTDTQYF. CDR3 nucleotide sequence: TGCAGCGTGAAGCAGGCGTCTAGCACAGATACGCAGTATTTT.

The genes are TRBV3-1 (or the pseudogene TRBV3-2) and TRBJ1-1, with 10 nucleotides matching TRBD1. Per germline, CDR1 LGHDT and CDR2 YNNKEL (reference sequence). The CDR3 extends over 11 amino acids. The CDR3 region has the DNA TGTGCAGGACAGGGGGGCGCTGAAGCTTTCTTT. Its translation: CAGQGGAEAFF.

The gene calls are TRBV14 and TRBJ2-7, with 9 nucleotides matching TRBD1. The V gene's germline CDR1 is SGHDN and CDR2 FVKESK. This CDR3 has 16 residues. V shed 1 base, J shed 6 bases, and the junction held 10 bases outside the gene matches. This CDR3 is CASSQGRGQGYGEQYF. The CDR3 bases are TGTGCCAGCAGCCAAGGACGGGGACAGGGCTATGGCGAGCAGTACTTC.

The genes are TRBV10-3 and TRBJ1-1; D remains unclear. Germline-derived CDR1 and CDR2 are ENHRY and SYGVKD. V was trimmed by 10 bases and J by 7 bases, leaving 16 bases between them. This CDR3 has 12 amino acids. CDR3 DNA: TGTGCCACTAGAGAGTCGTGGAGTGAAGCTTTCTTT. Amino acid sequence: CATRESWSEAFF.

The J gene is TRBJ2-1, the V gene TRBV29-1; 13 bases line up with TRBD2. The ends lost 5 bases at V and 0 bases at J; junction bases unmatched: 4. The CDR3 runs to 16 residues. The germline gives CDR1 SQVTM, CDR2 ANQGSEA. The CDR3 spells CSVPTSGGSSYNEQFF. The CDR3 DNA follows: TGCAGCGTTCCGACTAGCGGGGGGAGCTCCTACAATGAGCAGTTCTTC.

The chain recombines TRBV18 with TRBJ1-1; weak D call: TRBD1 (6 bases). The V gene's germline CDR1 is KGHSH and CDR2 LQKENI. V shed 3 bases and J shed 4 bases, with 18 bases lying between them. The CDR3 spans 16 residues. Here the CDR3 DNA reads TGTGCCAGCTCACCCTCAGGGGAAGGGTTGGCCACTGAAGCTTTCTTT. This translates into CASSPSGEGLATEAFF.

V and J are TRBV5-4 and TRBJ2-3; weak D call: TRBD1 (6 bases). The CDR3 loop spans 13 amino acids. Germline CDR1 SGHNT, CDR2 YYREEE (reference sequence). Trimming took 4 bases from V and 6 from J, leaving 12 bases between them. The CDR3 nucleotides read TGTGCCAGCAGCGCCTACAGGGACGATACGCAGTATTTT. It encodes CASSAYRDDTQYF.

This chain links TRBV27 with TRBJ1-1, with D maybe TRBD1 (5 bases). The CDR3 extends over 11 amino acids. The germline V gene encodes CDR1 MNHEY and CDR2 SMNVEV (reference sequence). V lost 8 bases, J lost 3 bases, and 7 bases lay in between. This chain's CDR3 is CASQGDTEAFF. The DNA of the CDR3 is TGTGCCAGCCAGGGCGACACTGAAGCTTTCTTT.

The chain employs TRBV3-1 (or the pseudogene TRBV3-2) and TRBJ2-7, with TRBD2 identical over 9 bases. With V trimmed by 0 bases and J by 6 bases, 3 bases remained unmatched. This CDR3 has 14 amino acids. Germline V gene data show CDR1 as LGHDT and CDR2 as YNNKEL (reference sequence). CDR3 sequence reads: CASSQDAGGPEQYF. The DNA for the CDR3 is TGTGCCAGCAGCCAAGATGCGGGGGGGCCCGAGCAGTACTTC.